The rows below give T cell receptor beta chains drawn from one sample of a study of CD8 T cell repertoires and HIV-1 epitope variants. The table came from immunoSEQ multiplex PCR; TCRdb's copy has only in-frame clones and leaves some out. The top ten clones hold 35% to 45% of a sample with about 4,000 clones, roughly 61% of them seen once. These TCRs are of unknown antigen specificity. Material: cultured CD8+ T cells derived from PBMCs. These receptors came from a male donor with HIV. CDR3s include the opening cysteine and the closing phenylalanine or tryptophan. The D gene is left open where the match is weak. A row's size may be missing; if present it is once, few, many or a size class.

clone_size,j_call,v_call,d_call,cdr3_nt,cdr3_aa
few,TRBJ1-2,TRBV5-2,.,TGCGCCAGCAGCCAAGATCCCCCAGACTTGGACTATGGCTACACCTTC,CASSQDPPDLDYGYTF
.,TRBJ2-3,TRBV5-6,.,TGTGCCAGCAGCTCAGCCGGGAGTATGGCAGATACGCAGTATTTT,CASSSAGSMADTQYF
once,TRBJ1-5,TRBV27,TRBD1,TGTGCCAGCAGTTTTACCCTGGGACAGGGCGGGCAGCCCCAGCATTTT,CASSFTLGQGGQPQHF
.,TRBJ2-7,TRBV19,.,TGTGCCAGTAGTATAGTCTGGACCCACGAGCAGTACTTC,CASSIVWTHEQYF
.,TRBJ1-2,TRBV27,TRBD1,TGTGCCAGCAGTCCAAACTCGGGACAGATGGCATATGGCTACACCTTC,CASSPNSGQMAYGYTF
few,TRBJ1-3,TRBV13,TRBD1,TGTGCCAGCAGCCCTGACAGGGACGGGCGAAACACCATATATTTT,CASSPDRDGRNTIYF
few,TRBJ2-7,TRBV6-5,TRBD1,TGTGCCAGCAGCCTGACAGGGTCATTTACCTACGAGCAGTACTTC,CASSLTGSFTYEQYF
.,TRBJ2-2,TRBV5-1,TRBD2,TGCGCCAGCAGCTTAATAGCGGGAGGGTCCACCGGGGAGCTGTTTTTT,CASSLIAGGSTGELFF
.,TRBJ2-7,TRBV6-6,.,TGTGCCAGCAGTTACTCGACAGTCTACGAGCAGTACTTC,CASSYSTVYEQYF
.,TRBJ1-4,TRBV30,TRBD1,TGTGCCTGGAGTTCGGGACAGGGATATGAAAAACTGTTTTTT,CAWSSGQGYEKLFF
.,TRBJ2-3,TRBV7-9,TRBD2,TGTGCCAGCAGCCCCTGGGGTAGCGGGGCAGGGGATACGCAGTATTTT,CASSPWGSGAGDTQYF
.,TRBJ2-7,TRBV6-1,TRBD2,TGTGCCAGCAGTGAGCCCTATAGCGGGAGAAGCGAGCAGTACTTC,CASSEPYSGRSEQYF
.,TRBJ1-5,TRBV10-3,TRBD1,TGTGCCATCAGTGAGGCAGGGGGAAGCAATCAGCCCCAGCATTTT,CAISEAGGSNQPQHF
.,TRBJ1-2,TRBV15,.,TGTGCCACCAGCAGAGCGGGGGATGGAGACTATGGCTACACCTTC,CATSRAGDGDYGYTF
few,TRBJ1-5,TRBV19,.,TGTGCCAGTCTCCGAGCCGGATTCGAACAGCCCCAGCATTTT,CASLRAGFEQPQHF
.,TRBJ2-2,TRBV7-9,.,TGTGCCAGCAGCCCAGCAGAAGCGAACACCGGGGAGCTGTTTTTT,CASSPAEANTGELFF
.,TRBJ2-2,TRBV19,TRBD1,TGTGCCAGTAAAGGTTATGCCGGACAGGCGACGGGGGAGCTGTTTTTT,CASKGYAGQATGELFF
.,TRBJ1-2,TRBV7-2,.,TGCGCCAGCAGCCAAGATCCCGTCGAACTCGACTATGGCTACACCTTC,CASSQDPVELDYGYTF
.,TRBJ2-3,TRBV27,TRBD1,TGTGCCAGCATGACAGGGACAGATACGCAGTATTTT,CASMTGTDTQYF
.,TRBJ2-7,TRBV19,.,TGTGCCAGTAGTCCGGGGCTCGGGGGTGGACAGAACTACGAGCAGTACTTC,CASSPGLGGGQNYEQYF
.,TRBJ2-3,TRBV27,.,TGTGCCAGCAGTTTTAGCCCGGGTGGCACAGATACGCAGTATTTT,CASSFSPGGTDTQYF
.,TRBJ1-2,TRBV9,TRBD1,TGTGCCAGCAGCGGAACCGGGACAGGGACAAACTATGGCTACACCTTC,CASSGTGTGTNYGYTF
.,TRBJ2-1,TRBV5-4,.,TGTGCCAGCAGTTCATTCCCCGAACCAGGGGAGCAGTTCTTC,CASSSFPEPGEQFF
few,TRBJ1-1,TRBV13,.,TGTGCCAGCAGCCCCAAGAGGGCTTCCACTGAAGCTTTCTTT,CASSPKRASTEAFF
once,TRBJ2-7,TRBV7-6,.,TGTGCCAGCAGCTCTAGGGTTGACGGGGGCGAACTCTACGAGCAGTACTTC,CASSSRVDGGELYEQYF
few,TRBJ2-7,TRBV28,TRBD2,TGTGCCAGCAGTTCCCTAGCGGGAGGGCTCTCCTACGAGCAGTACTTC,CASSSLAGGLSYEQYF
.,TRBJ1-1,TRBV5-4,TRBD1,TGTGCCAGCAGCTTGGATGCCGGGACAGCGACTGAAGCTTTCTTT,CASSLDAGTATEAFF
.,TRBJ2-7,TRBV6-9,TRBD2,TGTGCCAGCAGTGCGGGGACTATCGAGCAGTACTTC,CASSAGTIEQYF
.,TRBJ2-5,TRBV7-6,TRBD1,TGTGCCAGCAGACCCGGGACAGGGTGGCAAGAGACCCAGTACTTC,CASRPGTGWQETQYF
.,TRBJ1-3,TRBV28,.,TGTGCCAGCAGGGGACCCGGACAGTTGTCAGGAAACACCATATATTTT,CASRGPGQLSGNTIYF
.,TRBJ2-7,TRBV5-6,.,TGTGCCAGCGGCGGGGGCGGAGCCACCTACGAGCAGTACTTC,CASGGGGATYEQYF
.,TRBJ2-1,TRBV6-5,TRBD2,TGTGCCAGCAGTTACCGGGGGGGGTACAATGAGCAGTTCTTC,CASSYRGGYNEQFF
.,TRBJ2-3,TRBV7-8,TRBD2,TGTGCCAGCAGCAAGAGGGCCGGCGGCGGGAGGGACACAGATACGCAGTATTTT,CASSKRAGGGRDTDTQYF
.,TRBJ1-2,TRBV10-3,.,TGTGCCATCAGTGAGTCAGCCACCCTAGATGGCTACACCTTC,CAISESATLDGYTF
once,TRBJ2-7,TRBV5-1,.,TGCGCCAGCAGCTTGGAGCCTAGCTTAACCTCCTACGAGCAGTACTTC,CASSLEPSLTSYEQYF
.,TRBJ1-5,TRBV6-5,.,TGTGCCAGCCGAGCGGGTGGGGGCAATCAGCCCCAGCATTTT,CASRAGGGNQPQHF
.,TRBJ2-4,TRBV7-2,TRBD2,TGTGCCAGCAGCTTGCCGGGACTAGCGGGATCGGGGAACATTCAGTACTTC,CASSLPGLAGSGNIQYF
.,TRBJ2-7,TRBV4-1,TRBD1,TGTGCCAGCAGCCAAACAGGGGTCAACGAGCAGTACTTC,CASSQTGVNEQYF
large,TRBJ1-1,TRBV2,.,TGTGCCAGCCGTGGAATTATGAACACTGAAGCTTTCTTT,CASRGIMNTEAFF
.,TRBJ2-5,TRBV28,.,TGTGCCAGCAGTTTAGAGTCTGCGAGGGGGACCCAGTACTTC,CASSLESARGTQYF
.,TRBJ2-5,TRBV27,.,TGTGCCAGCAGTTTTATAGGCCGGGAGACCCAGTACTTC,CASSFIGRETQYF
.,TRBJ2-1,TRBV6-4,TRBD2,TGTGCCAGCAGTGACTCGACTAGCGGGAGCAATGAGCAGTTCTTC,CASSDSTSGSNEQFF
.,TRBJ1-1,TRBV28,TRBD1,TGTGCCAGCAGGGAACAGGGGGCGGTGGGCACTGAAGCTTTCTTT,CASREQGAVGTEAFF
.,TRBJ2-7,TRBV27,.,TGTGCCAGCAGTTTTACGCCGGCGACAGGTTACTACGAGCAGTACTTC,CASSFTPATGYYEQYF
once,TRBJ2-7,TRBV7-6,.,TGTGCCAGCAGCTTAGGACAGGCCGACGAGCAGTACTTC,CASSLGQADEQYF
.,TRBJ1-2,TRBV21-1,.,TGTGCCAGCAGCAAAGCCCCGGGTGAAGTTCCGAATGGCTACACCTTC,CASSKAPGEVPNGYTF
.,TRBJ2-1,TRBV11-3,.,TGTGCCAGCAGCTTAGGGTTAGGGAATGAGCAGTTCTTC,CASSLGLGNEQFF
.,TRBJ1-2,TRBV10-2,.,TGCGCCAGCAGTGGACAGGCTCTTTATGGCTACACCTTC,CASSGQALYGYTF
.,TRBJ2-7,TRBV7-9,.,TGTGCCAGCAGCCAACTTAGCGGTTTGGGCTACGAGCAGTACTTC,CASSQLSGLGYEQYF